Listed below are T cell receptor beta chains from one sample, sequenced in a study of T cell repertoires and HLA-DP antigens. Some clones are missing from TCRdb's copy, which holds only in-frame ones; the method was immunoSEQ multiplex PCR. The repertoire holds roughly 73,000 clones, with around 80% as singletons. The antigens these receptors bind are not known. Sequenced input: CD4+ T cells from PBMCs. Receptor source: a man aged 55 to 70 in good health and CMV-seronegative. CDR3s include the opening cysteine and the closing phenylalanine or tryptophan. A D gene is named only where the DNA matches it firmly. The listing skips clone size in some rows; elsewhere it reads once, few, many or a size class.

TGTGCCAGCAGCTTTCGTGTGGGGGGCACTGAAGCTTTCTTT CASSFRVGGTEAFF few TRBV5-6 - TRBJ1-1
TGTGCCAGCGGCCAAGATCCCTATGGCTACACCTTC CASGQDPYGYTF once TRBV28 - TRBJ1-2
TGTGCCAGCAGCCCCGGGGGGACAGGGATCACAGATACGCAGTATTTT CASSPGGTGITDTQYF - TRBV7-2 TRBD1 TRBJ2-3
TGTGCCAGCGACAGCACAGGTTTCTATGGCTACACCTTC CASDSTGFYGYTF - TRBV6-1 - TRBJ1-2
TGTGCCAGTAGTCCAACAGGGGCAGTAGGAGATACGCAGTATTTT CASSPTGAVGDTQYF once TRBV19 TRBD1 TRBJ2-3
TGTGCCAGCAGGTCCCGGAGGGTCGCATCTCTTCTTGGCGGCTACACCTTC CASRSRRVASLLGGYTF - TRBV28 - TRBJ1-2
TGCGCCAGCAGCCCGGACGGCCAAGTCTACAATGAGCAGTTCTTC CASSPDGQVYNEQFF - TRBV4-3 - TRBJ2-1
TGCGCCAGCAGCCCAGTGGCGTCAGGCCCTGGGGCCAACGTCCTGACTTTC CASSPVASGPGANVLTF - TRBV4-3 - TRBJ2-6
TGCGCCAGCAGCCGGGCACCGGGTGGGAATGAGCAGTTCTTC CASSRAPGGNEQFF - TRBV4-3 - TRBJ2-1
TGTGCCAGCAGGCTATTTATTAGCGCCAATGAGCAGTTCTTC CASRLFISANEQFF - TRBV6-1 - TRBJ2-1
TGTGCCTGGAGTGCCGGGACAGCCGACAATGAGCAGTTCTTC CAWSAGTADNEQFF - TRBV30 TRBD1 TRBJ2-1
TGTGCCAGCAGCTCGGACAGGTTTAACACCATATATTTT CASSSDRFNTIYF - TRBV11-2 TRBD1 TRBJ1-3
TGTGCCAGCAGCCCCCAGGTCCAAGAGACCCAGTACTTC CASSPQVQETQYF - TRBV7-7 - TRBJ2-5
TGTGCCAGCAGGGTAGGCCCCGGGGCAGATACGCAGTATTTT CASRVGPGADTQYF - TRBV7-2 - TRBJ2-3
TGTGCCAGCAGTGAAGCGGGGGACAAGACACCCTATGGCTACACCTTC CASSEAGDKTPYGYTF - TRBV2 - TRBJ1-2
TGCGCCAGCAGCACAAGAGGGACAACCTCTGGGGCCAACGTCCTGACTTTC CASSTRGTTSGANVLTF - TRBV5-1 - TRBJ2-6
TGTGCCAGCAGACCTCCTAGCGGGGGCCCGTACTTC CASRPPSGGPYF - TRBV28 TRBD2 TRBJ2-4
TGTGCCAGCAGCGCCCCGACGGGCACAGATACGCAGTATTTT CASSAPTGTDTQYF - TRBV9 - TRBJ2-3
TGTGCCAGCAGAGGAGGGGGGAACACCGGGGAGCTGTTTTTT CASRGGGNTGELFF - TRBV7-3 - TRBJ2-2
TGTGCCAGCAGCTTACGCACAGGGGGCAGCCAGCCCCAGCATTTT CASSLRTGGSQPQHF few TRBV7-2 TRBD1 TRBJ1-5
TGTGCCAGCAGCCCCTTCACTTCTAGCGGGATCGACAATGAGCAGTTCTTC CASSPFTSSGIDNEQFF - TRBV7-9 TRBD2 TRBJ2-1
TGTGCCAGCAGCTTACGGACAGGGGCTGGCGAGCAGTACTTC CASSLRTGAGEQYF - TRBV28 TRBD1 TRBJ2-7
TGTGCCTGGAGGCCCCGGGGAGGGGGCAATGAAAAACTGTTTTTT CAWRPRGGGNEKLFF - TRBV30 TRBD1 TRBJ1-4
TGCGCCAGCAGCACGGGACAGGCCAACTATGGCTACACCTTC CASSTGQANYGYTF - TRBV5-1 TRBD1 TRBJ1-2
TGCGCCAGCAGCCAAGACTGGCAGGGGTCGAATCAGCCCCAGCATTTT CASSQDWQGSNQPQHF - TRBV4-3 - TRBJ1-5
TGCGCCAGCAGCCTGGGGAGGGTTAGGGAAAAACTGTTTTTT CASSLGRVREKLFF - TRBV5-1 - TRBJ1-4
TGTGCCAGCAGGCCTACAGGGGGAAACAACGAGCAGTACTTC CASRPTGGNNEQYF - TRBV6-5 TRBD1 TRBJ2-7
TGTGCCAGCAGTACTCTCTTCGGCTCTGGAAACACCATATATTTT CASSTLFGSGNTIYF - TRBV27 - TRBJ1-3
TGTGCCAGCTCACCACTCCCAGGGGAGAGTGGCTACACCTTC CASSPLPGESGYTF - TRBV18 - TRBJ1-2
TGTGCCAGTTCGAGTTCCTATGGCTACACCTTC CASSSSYGYTF - TRBV6-6 - TRBJ1-2
TGTGCCAGCAGCCATTACGCCCCGGCAGGGACCGGAGAGACCCAGTACTTC CASSHYAPAGTGETQYF - TRBV7-9 - TRBJ2-5
TGTGCCTGGAGTCCAGGGGCCGGGATTCAAGAGACCCAGTACTTC CAWSPGAGIQETQYF - TRBV30 - TRBJ2-5
TGTGCCAGCAGTGAACCTGGCAGGGTTCGTTCACCCCTCCACTTT CASSEPGRVRSPLHF - TRBV6-1 - TRBJ1-6
TGTGCCAGTAGTCTCAGTAGCGGGAGGTACACCGGGGAGCTGTTTTTT CASSLSSGRYTGELFF - TRBV19 TRBD2 TRBJ2-2
TGCGCCAGCAGCGCTGGTACGGGGAACACTGAAGCTTTCTTT CASSAGTGNTEAFF few TRBV5-1 - TRBJ1-1
TGCGCCAGCAGCTTGACAGGGGGCTTCACCGGGGAGCTGTTTTTT CASSLTGGFTGELFF - TRBV5-1 TRBD1 TRBJ2-2
TGTGCCATCAGTGAAGGGCGGGTCCGGGGGGCGGAGACCCAGTACTTC CAISEGRVRGAETQYF - TRBV10-3 - TRBJ2-5
TGTGCCAGCAGTTCCAGGGGAATCACTGAAGCTTTCTTT CASSSRGITEAFF few TRBV6-5 - TRBJ1-1